This T cell receptor beta chain appears in the sequencing data of a study of Graves' ophthalmopathy and Graves' hyperthyroidism. Turning to the study itself: There was a collection of peripheral blood at initial diagnosis, before any treatment.

Amplifying from RNA transcripts, the study obtained TCR beta CDR3 regions. First-round RT-PCR employed HTBI primers, with a second-round multiplex PCR after it. One entry per CDR3 protein results from TCRdb running MiXCR on the multiplex PCR reads. The data show about 390,000 distinct CDR3 sequences, with about 17% seen just once and 2.4% held by the top ten. This clonotype was counted at least ten times. V was cut by 1 base and J by 4 bases, with 8 bases left in between. Looked up from germline, CDR1 is GTSNPN and CDR2 is SVGIG (reference sequence). The CDR3 spans 12 residues. The TCR sequence derives from an adult woman with stable Graves' hyperthyroidism. The V call is TRBV30, the J call TRBJ2-7; tentative D call: TRBD2 (5 bases). Input material: peripheral blood. The CDR3 DNA reads as TGTGCCTGGAGTGAAGGAGGATACGAGCAGTACTTC. This codes for CAWSEGGYEQYF.